Each of the 24 T cell receptor beta chains below was sequenced from the same sample in a study of CD8+CD57+ T cells in acquired aplastic anemia. The template used for profiling TCR beta VDJ and CDR3 was genomic DNA. TCRdb reprocessed the reads with MiXCR, giving one entry per CDR3 protein. This table has more than 40,000 distinct CDR3 sequences, approximately 72% appearing once. The sequencing input was sorted CD4+, CD8+, or CD8+CD57+ T cells (not recorded which) from PBMCs. Source of these receptors: a human donor in good health, serving as a control.

The rearrangement links TRBV6-2 or TRBV6-3 to TRBJ2-2, with TRBD2 matching 10 bases. The CDR3 runs to 15 residues. Germline V lookup: CDR1 MNHEY, CDR2 SVGEGT. After removal of 6 bases from V and 6 bases from J, the junction contained 7 bases not matched to a gene. This chain's CDR3 is CASRELAGVAGELFF. The DNA of the CDR3 is TGTGCCAGCAGGGAGCTAGCGGGAGTCGCCGGGGAGCTGTTTTTT.

V is TRBV2 and J is TRBJ1-5; 7 positions match TRBD1. V was clipped by 7 bases and J by 4 bases; unmatched bases: 7. Germline V lookup: CDR1 SNHLY, CDR2 FYNNEI. The CDR3 length is 14 residues. The chain's CDR3 is CASTLGTENQPQHF. The CDR3 bases are TGTGCCAGCACTCTCGGGACAGAAAATCAGCCCCAGCATTTT.

CDR3 loop: CASSSTSGQETQYF. CDR3 nucleotides: TGTGCCAGCAGCTCGACTAGCGGGCAAGAGACCCAGTACTTC. V usage is TRBV7-9 and J usage is TRBJ2-5; 10 bases are a match to TRBD2. Germline CDR1 reads SEHNR; CDR2 reads FQNEAQ (reference sequence). Germline trimming cut 4 bases from V and 2 bases from J; bases unmatched to any gene: 1. This CDR3 is 14 amino acids long.

The chain links TRBV3-1 to TRBJ2-7; 9 bases map to TRBD1. CDR1 and CDR2 from the germline V gene are LGHDT and YNNKEL (reference sequence). There are 16 residues in the CDR3. The V segment lost 4 bases and the J segment 3 bases; nucleotides outside the gene matches: 10. CDR3 bases: TGTGCCAGCAGCCTAAGACCGACAGGGGGAGGCTACGAGCAGTACTTC. It encodes CASSLRPTGGGYEQYF.

The chain links TRBV2 to TRBJ2-3; D remains unclear. Germline V gene sequence: CDR1 SNHLY, CDR2 FYNNEI. With 8 bases removed from V and 8 bases from J, the gap between germline ends came to 11 bases. The CDR3 consists of 11 residues. CDR3 coding DNA: TGTGCCAGCGTTGCTACCCGTACGCAGTATTTT. It is translated as CASVATRTQYF.

The V gene is TRBV10-3, the J gene TRBJ1-6; D gene ambiguous. CDR3 size: 13 residues. V lost 6 bases to trimming and J lost 5 bases, with 8 bases between them. Germline CDR1 ENHRY, CDR2 SYGVKD. CDR3 sequence reads: CAIRRQDNSPLHF. DNA of the CDR3: TGTGCCATCAGGAGGCAAGATAATTCACCCCTCCACTTT.

The chain links TRBV19 to TRBJ2-5, with 14 bases fitting TRBD2. The CDR3 runs 17 residues. Germline V CDR1 and CDR2: LNHDA, SQIVND (reference sequence). CDR3 sequence reads: CDSFGTSGSSDTETQYF. As DNA, the CDR3 is TGTGACTCTTTCGGGACTAGCGGGAGTAGCGATACGGAGACCCAGTACTTC.

The rearrangement links TRBV10-3 to TRBJ2-2; D may be TRBD2 (7 bases). Germline values: CDR1 ENHRY, CDR2 SYGVKD. V was pared by 0 bases and J by 2 bases, with 10 bases between. This CDR3 comprises 16 residues. CDR3 DNA: TGTGCCATCAGTGAGTCGGGAGGGACAAACACCGGGGAGCTGTTTTTT. Protein: CAISESGGTNTGELFF.

The chain carries TRBV5-1 and TRBJ2-1; D remains unclear. The CDR3 extends over 15 amino acids. Trimming took off 2 bases at V and 0 bases at J, with 9 bases between the two ends. Germline V gene data show CDR1 as SGHRS and CDR2 as YFSETQ. The CDR3 reads CASSFGDYSYNEQFF. For the CDR3, the DNA is TGCGCCAGCAGCTTTGGGGATTACTCCTACAATGAGCAGTTCTTC. Full variable domain (outside the CDR3, taken from reference TRBV5-1 and TRBJ2-1): KAGVTQTPRYLIKTRGQQVTLSCSPISGHRSVSWYQQTPGQGLQFLFEYFSETQRNKGNFPGRFSGRQFSNSRSEMNVSTLELGDSALYLCASSFGDYSYNEQFFGPGTRLTVL.

This clonotype was counted a single time. This chain joins TRBV5-4 and TRBJ2-5, with D possibly called TRBD1 or TRBD2 (5 bases each). V gave up 0 bases and J gave up 7 bases, with 13 bases separating them. Germline loops: CDR1 SGHNT, CDR2 YYREEE (reference sequence). There are 14 residues in the CDR3. The CDR3: CASSLAERGATQYF. In DNA form, the CDR3 reads TGTGCCAGCAGCTTGGCCGAACGAGGGGCGACCCAGTACTTC.

The chain recombines TRBV29-1 with TRBJ1-2; D gene unclear. Per germline, CDR1 SQVTM and CDR2 ANQGSEA. The V end was cut by 4 bases, the J end by 2 bases, with 8 bases between. The CDR3 length is 12 residues. The CDR3 nucleotides are TGCAGCGTTGGCAGGACCAACTATGGCTACACCTTC. This gives the protein CSVGRTNYGYTF.

The chain carries TRBV12-3 or TRBV12-4 and TRBJ1-2; D unresolved. V dropped 3 bases and J dropped 7 bases, with 12 bases sitting between them. CDR3 size: 13 residues. The CDR3 sequence is CASSLEGNRGYTF. The CDR3 nucleotides are TGTGCCAGCAGTTTGGAGGGTAATCGTGGCTACACCTTC.

This chain links TRBV27 with TRBJ2-7; TRBD1 aligns across 9 bases. The CDR3 covers 14 residues. CDR1 and CDR2 from the germline V gene are MNHEY and SMNVEV (reference sequence). J was trimmed by 4 bases and V by 10 bases; bases with no gene match: 11. The DNA for the CDR3 is TGTGCCACCCAGGGACAGGGAGGCGTGTACGAGCAGTACTTC. Its translation is CATQGQGGVYEQYF.

The chain is built from TRBV19 and TRBJ2-5; a possible D gene is TRBD2 (6 bases). This CDR3 region has 14 residues. Germline CDR1 reads LNHDA; CDR2 reads SQIVND (reference sequence). The germline V and J ends were trimmed by 6 bases and 0 bases, with 11 bases remaining between them. In DNA form, the CDR3 reads TGTGCCAGTAGGGCGGGGAATTACCAAGAGACCCAGTACTTC. This encodes CASRAGNYQETQYF.

This chain connects TRBV29-1 to TRBJ1-2, with unresolved D. The CDR3 spans 12 residues. Germline CDR1 reads SQVTM; CDR2 reads ANQGSEA. The V end lost 5 bases, the J end lost 3 bases, and 10 bases lay between the germline ends. The CDR3, as DNA: TGCAGCGTTCGAGACAAGTACTATGGCTACACCTTC. This gives the protein CSVRDKYYGYTF.

The chain is built from TRBV25-1 and TRBJ1-1, with 8 bases that match TRBD1. The CDR3 spans 16 residues. With 8 bases clipped from V and 11 bases from J, the junction kept 22 bases outside the gene matches. The germline V gene has CDR1 MGHDK and CDR2 SYGVNS. The DNA of the CDR3 is TGTGCCAGCGATACAGGGGGAGACACGGGAAATTCGGGGGCTTTCTTT. As protein: CASDTGGDTGNSGAFF.

V gene TRBV25-1 combines with J gene TRBJ2-3; possibly TRBD2 for D (5 bases). V lost 4 bases and J lost 4, with 15 bases in between. This CDR3 is 15 amino acids long. CDR1 is MGHDK, CDR2 SYGVNS, per germline. The CDR3 nucleotides are TGTGCCAGCAGTGGTGGAGGAACTGTATCAGATACGCAGTATTTT. Translation gives CASSGGGTVSDTQYF.

The chain couples TRBV19 to TRBJ2-7; D unresolved. V lost 5 bases to trimming and J lost 0 bases, with 14 bases between them. Germline V CDR1 and CDR2: LNHDA, SQIVND (reference sequence). The CDR3 loop spans 15 amino acids. CDR3 sequence: CASSPGSRSSYEQYF. The CDR3 nucleotides read TGTGCCAGTAGTCCGGGTTCCAGATCCTCCTACGAGCAGTACTTC. Looking up the rest from reference TRBV19 and TRBJ2-7 gives the full variable domain: DGGITQSPKYLFRKEGQNVTLSCEQNLNHDAMYWYRQDPGQGLRLIYYSQIVNDFQKGDIAEGYSVSREKKESFPLTVTSAQKNPTAFYLCASSPGSRSSYEQYFGPGTRLTVT.

The chain uses TRBV19 and TRBJ1-1; D not certain. Germline V gives CDR1 LNHDA, CDR2 SQIVND (reference sequence). Trimming left V 7 bases short and J 1 base short, with 4 bases between. CDR3 length: 11 amino acids. The CDR3 region is CASKSNTEAFF. The CDR3 nucleotides are TGTGCCAGTAAGTCGAACACTGAAGCTTTCTTT.

CDR3 loop: CASSAVLNTEAFF. The CDR3 DNA reads TGCGCCAGCAGCGCCGTCCTGAACACTGAAGCTTTCTTT. The chain uses TRBV5-1 and TRBJ1-1; D uncertain. Trimming stripped 4 bases from V and 0 bases from J, with 7 bases between. The CDR3 is 13 amino acids. Germline V gene sequence: CDR1 SGHRS, CDR2 YFSETQ.

The chain recombines TRBV2 with TRBJ1-5, with 7 bases aligning to TRBD1. The V gene's germline CDR1 is SNHLY and CDR2 FYNNEI. The ends lost 6 bases at V and 2 bases at J; junction bases unmatched: 13. The CDR3 runs 17 residues. The CDR3 is CASRPRTGDVGNQPQHF. The CDR3 DNA follows: TGTGCCAGCAGGCCCAGGACAGGAGATGTGGGCAATCAGCCCCAGCATTTT.

The CDR3 reads CASRKGTEPQHF. The CDR3 DNA follows: TGCGCCAGCAGGAAGGGGACCGAGCCCCAGCATTTT. V gene TRBV10-2 combines with J gene TRBJ1-5, with D possibly being TRBD1 (5 bases). Germline CDR1 is WSHSY and CDR2 is SAAADI. Trimming shortened V by 6 bases and J by 8 bases, and 11 bases separated the two germline ends. The CDR3 has 12 amino acids.

The V gene is TRBV24-1, the J gene TRBJ1-1; D is unresolved. V was shortened by 9 bases and J by 5 bases, with 12 bases between the two germline ends. The CDR3 loop spans 12 amino acids. Germline assignment: CDR1 KGHDR and CDR2 SFDVKD. CDR3 nucleotide sequence: TGTGCCACCGGAAGCGAAAATACTGAAGCTTTCTTT. Protein sequence: CATGSENTEAFF.

V gene TRBV7-2 combines with J gene TRBJ2-5; the match to TRBD2 covers 10 bases. V gave up 5 bases and J gave up 2 bases; unmatched junction bases: 8. CDR1 and CDR2 (germline): SGHTA, FQGNSA. CDR3 length: 16 amino acids. DNA for the CDR3: TGTGCCAGCAGCGGCCGGCGAGCGGGGGGGCAAGAGACCCAGTACTTC. It specifies CASSGRRAGGQETQYF.